A selection of T cell receptor beta chains follows, all from one sample in a study of shared clonotypes between healthy human individuals. The assay was immunoSEQ multiplex PCR, and TCRdb's table has in-frame clones only and misses some. The repertoire holds roughly 380,000 clones, with just over 95% as singletons. Sequencing used memory CD8+ T cells sorted from blood. These receptors originate from a man younger than 45 in good health. Both conserved end residues are part of each CDR3. A D gene is named only where the DNA matches it firmly. Part of the rows lack a size; the others show once, few, many or a class for expanded clones.

>.|TRBJ2-1|.|TRBV28
TGTGCCAGCAGTTTGGGGGGAGGAGGCTCTAATGAGCAGTTCTTC
CASSLGGGGSNEQFF
>TRBD2|TRBJ2-7|.|TRBV25-1
TGTGCCAGCAGTGAGGCCGGGACTAGCGGGAGGGCCGGGTACGAGCAGTACTTC
CASSEAGTSGRAGYEQYF
>TRBD2|TRBJ2-7|.|TRBV18
TGTGCCAGCTCACCGTTGCCTGGGGCGGGAGACTCCTACGAGCAGTACTTC
CASSPLPGAGDSYEQYF
>.|TRBJ1-1|.|TRBV7-8
TGTGCCAGCAGCTTTTCTCCCACTGGGGCCCCGGAAGCTTTCTTT
CASSFSPTGAPEAFF
>.|TRBJ1-5|.|TRBV28
TGTGCCAGCAGTTCACGGGTAGCCAATCAGCCCCAGCATTTT
CASSSRVANQPQHF
>TRBD1|TRBJ2-5|once|TRBV5-1
TGCGCCAGCAGCTCATTGGGAGGGACAGGGGAGCTTGAGACCCAGTACTTC
CASSSLGGTGELETQYF
>TRBD1|TRBJ2-2|.|TRBV6-1
TGTGCCAGCAGCGAAGACAGGGCCACCGGGGAGCTGTTTTTT
CASSEDRATGELFF
>TRBD1|TRBJ2-7|.|TRBV9
TGTGCCAGCAGCGAATCAGGGGGCCACGAGCAGTACTTC
CASSESGGHEQYF
>.|TRBJ1-1|few|TRBV7-9
TGTGCCAGCAGCCCCACAGGGAACACTGAAGCTTTCTTT
CASSPTGNTEAFF
>TRBD1|TRBJ2-3|.|TRBV29-1
TGCAGCGTCGGCGAGAGGACAGGGGGGAACACAGATACGCAGTATTTT
CSVGERTGGNTDTQYF
>TRBD1|TRBJ1-1|.|TRBV5-1
TGCGCCAGCGTGAGACAGGGCACTGAAGCTTTCTTT
CASVRQGTEAFF
>TRBD2|TRBJ2-7|.|TRBV25-1
TGTGCCAGCAGTGAATGTCGAGCAGGGGGGACTAGCGGCTACGAGCAGTACTTC
CASSECRAGGTSGYEQYF
>.|TRBJ2-2|.|TRBV10-2
TGCGCCAGCTCCACCGGACGGTTCACCGGGGAGCTGTTTTTT
CASSTGRFTGELFF
>.|TRBJ2-7|once|TRBV6-6
TGTGCCAGCAGCCAGCCCCAGGGCAGACACGAGCAGTACTTC
CASSQPQGRHEQYF
>.|TRBJ2-3|.|TRBV5-4
TGTGCCAGCAGCTCTCCTAATAAACGGCTAGATACGCAGTATTTT
CASSSPNKRLDTQYF
>.|TRBJ1-4|once|TRBV28
TGTGCCAGCAGTTTCCGAGTACCGTCGGGAAAACTGTTTTTT
CASSFRVPSGKLFF
>.|TRBJ1-3|.|TRBV10-2
TGCGCCAGCAGGAACTCTGGAAACACCATATATTTT
CASRNSGNTIYF
>.|TRBJ2-2|.|TRBV19
TGTGCCAGTAGTATAACCAGCAGGGGGGCCGGGGAGCTGTTTTTT
CASSITSRGAGELFF
>.|TRBJ2-1|.|TRBV27
TGTGCCAGCAGTCCTACTAGGACGATCTACAATGAGCAGTTCTTC
CASSPTRTIYNEQFF
>.|TRBJ2-5|.|TRBV7-9
TGTGCCAGCAGCCCCACAGGCCACATCCTTGAGACCCAGTACTTC
CASSPTGHILETQYF
>.|TRBJ2-7|.|TRBV29-1
TGCAGCGTTATCGACTGGGAGTTCTACGAGCAGTACTTC
CSVIDWEFYEQYF
>.|TRBJ1-1|.|TRBV11-2
TGTGCCAGCAGCTTAGGGGCTACTGAAGCTTTCTTT
CASSLGATEAFF
>.|TRBJ1-1|.|TRBV28
TGTGCCAGCAGTCTAGCCCGGGGGCGAGGCACTGAAGCTTTCTTT
CASSLARGRGTEAFF
>TRBD1|TRBJ1-5|.|TRBV30
TGTGCCTGGAGTGACAGGGGCGGCAATCAGCCCCAGCATTTT
CAWSDRGGNQPQHF
>TRBD2|TRBJ2-1|.|TRBV5-1
TGCGCCAGCACCTCGGGACTAGCCTCCTACAATGAGCAGTTCTTC
CASTSGLASYNEQFF
>TRBD1|TRBJ2-2|.|TRBV5-1
TGCGCCAGCAGCTTGGGACAGGGCACCGGGGAGCTGTTTTTT
CASSLGQGTGELFF
>.|TRBJ1-3|.|TRBV15
TGTGCCACCAGATTACAGGGCTCTGGAAACACCATATATTTT
CATRLQGSGNTIYF
>TRBD1|TRBJ1-2|once|TRBV5-1
TGCGCCAGCAGCTTGGCCGGGACAGGGTTCTATGGCTACACCTTC
CASSLAGTGFYGYTF
>.|TRBJ2-7|once|TRBV5-1
TGCGCCAGCACGTCGACAGAGGTCTACGAGCAGTACTTC
CASTSTEVYEQYF
>TRBD1|TRBJ2-7|.|TRBV5-1
TGCGCCAGCAGCTTGACAGGGGCTATCTCCTACGAGCAGTACTTC
CASSLTGAISYEQYF
>.|TRBJ2-3|.|TRBV27
TGTGCCAGCAGTTTACACGGAGATACGCAGTATTTT
CASSLHGDTQYF
>.|TRBJ2-3|.|TRBV28
TGTGCCAGCAGTTCCCGTGGGGGTAGCACAGATACGCAGTATTTT
CASSSRGGSTDTQYF
>.|TRBJ2-7|once|TRBV5-5
TGTGCCAGCAGCTTGGGTACCTACGAGCAGTACTTC
CASSLGTYEQYF
>TRBD1|TRBJ2-1|.|TRBV6-5
TGTGCCAGCAGTTCCGGACAGGGCGGTCACAATGAGCAGTTCTTC
CASSSGQGGHNEQFF
>.|TRBJ1-3|.|TRBV5-6
TGTGCCAGCAGCCTTCGTAGAGCCTCTGGAAACACCATATATTTT
CASSLRRASGNTIYF
>TRBD2|TRBJ2-5|once|TRBV27
TGTGCCAGCAGGGGACTAGCAACCCCAGGGACCCAGTACTTC
CASRGLATPGTQYF
>TRBD1|TRBJ1-1|.|TRBV28
TGTGCCATATTCCCGGGACAGGACACTGAAGCTTTCTTT
CAIFPGQDTEAFF
>.|TRBJ1-2|once|TRBV6-6
TGTGCCAGTGCGGGACTCAACTATGGCTACACCTTC
CASAGLNYGYTF
>.|TRBJ1-1|.|TRBV7-8
TGTGCCAGCAGCTTACATAGGGAAGCTTTCTTT
CASSLHREAFF
>.|TRBJ2-5|.|TRBV11-3
TGTGCCAGCAGCTTATCCCAGGCCCAAGAGACCCAGTACTTC
CASSLSQAQETQYF
>TRBD2|TRBJ2-5|.|TRBV14
TGTGCCAGCAGCCAAGATTTCGCGGCGGGAGGGCAAGAGACCCAGTACTTC
CASSQDFAAGGQETQYF
>.|TRBJ1-1|.|TRBV10-3
TGTGCCATCAGTGAGTCGAGGACTGAAGCTTTCTTT
CAISESRTEAFF
>.|TRBJ1-2|.|TRBV30
TGTGCCTGGAGCTATCCAGCCAAGTGGGGCTACACCTTC
CAWSYPAKWGYTF
>TRBD1|TRBJ1-1|.|TRBV10-1
TGCGCCAGCAGTGACCTGGACAGGGGCGCTAAGAACACTGAAGCTTTCTTT
CASSDLDRGAKNTEAFF
>TRBD1|TRBJ1-2|once|TRBV18
TGTGCCAGCTCACCGGACAGGTGGAAAGATGGCTACACCTTC
CASSPDRWKDGYTF
>.|TRBJ2-3|.|TRBV10-3
TGTGCCATCAGTGAGTCGATCGGCGGTAGCACAGATACGCAGTATTTT
CAISESIGGSTDTQYF
>.|TRBJ1-5|.|TRBV27
TGTGCCCGCACATCCGCAGGGGCCCAGCATTTT
CARTSAGAQHF
>.|TRBJ2-7|.|TRBV2
TGTGCCAGCAGTGTTACCGGGAGTCTTACCTACGAGCAGTACTTC
CASSVTGSLTYEQYF
>.|TRBJ2-7|.|TRBV7-9
TGTGCCAGCAGCCAACTAGGGTCTACCTACTACGAGCAGTACTTC
CASSQLGSTYYEQYF